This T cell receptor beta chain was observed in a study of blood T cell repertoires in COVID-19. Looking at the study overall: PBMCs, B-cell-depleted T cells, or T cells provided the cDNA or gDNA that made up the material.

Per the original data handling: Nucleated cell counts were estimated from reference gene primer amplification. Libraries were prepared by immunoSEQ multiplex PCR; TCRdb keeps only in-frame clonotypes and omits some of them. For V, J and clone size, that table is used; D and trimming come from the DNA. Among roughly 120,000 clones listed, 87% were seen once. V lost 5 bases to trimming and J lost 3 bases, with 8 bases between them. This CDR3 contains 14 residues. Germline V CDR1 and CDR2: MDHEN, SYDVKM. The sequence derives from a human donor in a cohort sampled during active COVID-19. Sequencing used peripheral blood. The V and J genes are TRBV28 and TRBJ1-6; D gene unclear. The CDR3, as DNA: TGTGCCAGCAGTCCATCAGGCTATAATTCACCCCTCCACTTT. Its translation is CASSPSGYNSPLHF.